What follows describes a single T cell receptor (beta chain). Its antigen remains unidentified. No qualities accompany the bases; no much larger clone lies one base away. The CDR3 contains 15 residues, cysteine and phenylalanine counted. CDR3 DNA is the only sequence kept; it has 45 bases, read in frame from the first base. From the germline V gene, CDR1 is MDHEN and CDR2 is SYDVKM. V ends up 5 bases short and J 7 bases short, with an unmatched junction base count of 7. This record comes from a study of shared clonotypes between healthy human individuals (dated by TCRdb to the early 2020s). A note on the overall study: A few men and two women, aged 18 to 49 years, made up the cohort. For each donor, CD4 naive and CD4 memory were each run on three plates, CD8 naive on two plates, and CD8 memory on one plate. Blood TCR repertoires of five healthy adults were deeply sequenced to estimate repertoire size and the extent of clonotype sharing between individuals. Libraries were prepared and TCR repertoires were sequenced by different laboratories using diverse techniques, in order to increase sequencing depth and limit assay-specific biases. Per donor, leukapheresis produced somewhere between about 0.94 and 9 billion PBMCs. Broad study findings and their caveats: Compared with non-shared clonotypes, the clonotypes found in all four sorted-subset donors had higher generation probabilities. Estimated clonotype richness was generally larger for naive than for memory subsets. Pairwise subsampling led to the expectation that sequencing depth would affect the degree of clonotype sharing among donors. Even with the large sequencing depth, rarefaction of the sorted-subset datasets indicated that sequencing was incomplete. Sampling was limited to blood, and TCR repertoires in tissue likely differ from TCR repertoires in blood. The small number of donors limited the genetic and exposure-history diversity represented. When a few donors were compared, the shared fraction of clonotypes was around 5.1% for naive CD4, about 4% for naive CD8, about 2.4% for memory CD4, and 0.4% for memory CD8.

Using the deep immunoSEQ assay, multiplex PCR amplified TCR CDR3 regions from genomic DNA. Extracted genomic DNA from each cell subset was spread evenly across all wells of several immunoSEQ 96-well plates, with each plate serving as a replicate. For sorted subsets, approximately 210 ng genomic DNA, equal to tens of thousands of T cell genomes, was loaded into each replicate PCR. The purified libraries were quantified using a Qubit 3.0 fluorometer, sized with a Bioanalyzer 2100, and then quantified again using the KAPA Library Quantification kit. Every immunoSEQ 96-well plate was sequenced on a separate single-read 150-cycle Illumina NextSeq 550 flow cell. Regarding the original processing steps: Because the immunoSEQ output held only junctional sequences and lacked quality scores, the filtering could not match the filtering applied to full-length reads. Sequences were annotated with PyIR, a Python wrapper for IgBLAST v1.9, using IMGT germline references to assign V/J genes and CDR3. Any read was removed if the V/J assignment was weak (E-value above 1e-6), the CDR3 was missing, or the read contained stop codons, out-of-frame junctions, or ambiguous translated residues. V3J clonotypes were defined as sequences sharing an identical inferred V gene, J gene, and CDR3 amino acid sequence. Percentage overlap between repertoires was computed as shared unique clonotypes divided by the size of the smaller repertoire. RTK rarefaction, the Chao1 estimator, and Recon v2.1 estimates of unobserved clonotypes were used to assess repertoire richness. Generation probabilities were computed with OLGA for all TCRbeta clonotypes obtained by the gDNA method from several donors. Imported from immuneACCESS, the table was reduced by TCRdb to in-frame sequences with V and J called. These copies leave out some clones; in studies compared against another copy, an unresolved V gene accounts for under half, and the cause of the remainder is not known. D and trimming come from the DNA, and the V and J calls and clone size come from that table. In all, the sample holds over a million clones, and 78% of those were seen once. Of the sample, more than 0.55% falls within the top ten clones.

Donors were healthy HIV-negative adults with no recently reported acute infections or vaccinations. All donors were Caucasian adults living in Nashville, Tennessee, USA. Magnetic negative selection was used to enrich CD4+ T cells, after which naive cells were positively selected on CD45RA and the negative fraction became the memory subset. Blood was collected by leukapheresis, and PBMCs were isolated by Ficoll-Histopaque density gradient centrifugation and then cryopreserved in liquid nitrogen vapor phase. Analytical flow cytometry was used to check the purity and quantity of every magnetically sorted T cell population. From each sorted fraction, genomic DNA was isolated and quantified by UV absorbance on a Nanodrop 2000c.

The sequenced sample was memory CD4+ T cells from PBMCs. Explained via the paper, the cell subset or site label denotes: CD45RA-negative fraction. In this chain, TRBV28 is recombined with TRBJ1-6; TRBD1 agrees with 8 junctional bases. The clonotype originates from a man between 18 and 35 years old in good health. Some clones in this sample may be carry-over from other donors' samples. The CDR3 amino acid sequence is: CASSTQGAKNSPLHF. The nucleotide sequence reads as follows: TGTGCCAGCAGTACGCAGGGGGCCAAGAATTCACCCCTCCACTTT.